The clone carrying this TCR beta chain showed up many times. TCR beta libraries were built with iRepertoire HTBI primers and Arm-PCR of CDR3 regions. TCRdb reanalysed the multiplex PCR reads using MiXCR and keeps one entry per CDR3 protein. Seen here are under 500,000 distinct CDR3 sequences, approximately 16% observed once, and the top ten hold about 10%. These data originate in a study of regulatory T cells in long-lasting Graves disease. The wider study: Antithyroid drug exposure in newly diagnosed Graves' patients had lasted under 3 months.

Time point reported: newly diagnosed GD, antithyroid drugs for less than 3 months. Following extraction of RNA from PBMCs, that RNA was used to make the TCR library. Graves' disease diagnoses used American Thyroid Association guidelines. Patients were from an endocrinology department in Xi'an, China. The data were also submitted as part of a second study, on T cells in Graves' hyperthyroidism and ophthalmopathy.

The material was peripheral blood mononuclear cells (PBMCs), obtained at new diagnosis, from a patient treated with antithyroid drugs. This TCR was sampled from a woman in her 30s with Graves disease.

The CDR3 bases are TGTGCCAGCAGCCAAGGGGGTGGACGTCTGAACACTGAAGCTTTCTTT. Protein: CASSQGGGRLNTEAFF. This chain links TRBV3-1 with TRBJ1-1, with D unclear. The V gene's germline CDR1 is LGHDT and CDR2 YNNKEL (reference sequence). The CDR3 length is 16 residues. Between the trimmed V and J ends, which lost 1 base and 0 bases, there was a span of 12 bases.